Below, 6 T cell receptor beta chains from the same sample are listed, as sequenced in a study of blood T cell repertoires in COVID-19. Assay: immunoSEQ multiplex PCR; the TCRdb copy retains only in-frame clones and omits some. Of approximately 440,000 clones in the sample, 88% were seen once. Material: peripheral blood. The receptors here all came from a woman aged 45-59 years with COVID-19, enrolled during active disease.

In nucleotides, the CDR3 is TGTGCCAGCAGCTTAGCAAGCGACAATGAGCAGTTCTTC. Encoded protein: CASSLASDNEQFF. The V and J genes are TRBV7-2 and TRBJ2-1, with D unresolved. V lost 0 bases to trimming and J lost 5 bases, with 5 bases between them. This CDR3 contains 13 residues. CDR1 SGHTA and CDR2 FQGNSA come from the germline V gene.

Here the CDR3 DNA reads TGCGCCAGCAGCTTTTTAGCGGGGGGGCGGTCCAATGAGCAGTTCTTC. Amino acids: CASSFLAGGRSNEQFF. The chain employs TRBV5-1 and TRBJ2-1; 11 nucleotides match TRBD2. Losses at the gene ends were 2 bases for V and 6 bases for J; bases not matched to a gene: 7. Germline V gives CDR1 SGHRS, CDR2 YFSETQ. This CDR3 has 16 amino acids.

V gene TRBV6-5 combines with J gene TRBJ1-4; 9 nucleotides match TRBD1. The V segment lost 6 bases and the J segment 5 bases; nucleotides outside the gene matches: 4. Germline V gives CDR1 MNHEY, CDR2 SVGAGI. The CDR3 sequence is 14 residues long. CDR3 region: CASRKTGGNEKLFF. The CDR3 nucleotides are TGTGCCAGCAGAAAGACAGGGGGGAATGAAAAACTGTTTTTT.

The chain has TRBV5-1 and TRBJ2-3, with a tentative D call TRBD1 (5 bases). V lost 5 bases, J lost 1 base, and 11 bases lay in between. The CDR3 is 14 residues long. Germline CDR1 and CDR2: SGHRS and YFSETQ. This chain's CDR3 is CASRKGPGTDTQYF. In nucleotides, the CDR3 is TGCGCCAGCAGAAAGGGGCCGGGCACAGATACGCAGTATTTT.

This chain links TRBV27 with TRBJ2-3; D perhaps matches TRBD2 (5 bases). Trimming took off 5 bases at V and 0 bases at J, with 9 bases between the two ends. This CDR3 has 14 amino acids. Germline loops: CDR1 MNHEY, CDR2 SMNVEV (reference sequence). The CDR3 loop reads CASSPRGSTDTQYF. The CDR3 nucleotides are TGTGCCAGCAGTCCCCGAGGGAGCACAGATACGCAGTATTTT.

The rearrangement uses TRBV29-1 and TRBJ1-4; 9 bases are a match to TRBD1. CDR1 is SQVTM and CDR2 is ANQGSEA in the germline V gene. The CDR3 length is 14 residues. V shed 5 bases, J shed 3 bases, and the junction held 4 bases outside the gene matches. CDR3 in DNA: TGCAGCGTTCGGACAGGGGCCGCTAATGAAAAACTGTTTTTT. It codes for CSVRTGAANEKLFF.